This T cell receptor beta chain was captured by sequencing in a study of T-cell memory formation after mild COVID-19. About the study: TCR clustering was largely donor specific.

About this clonotype itself: Its cognate antigen is unknown.

Study-wide findings and caveats: Researchers found some responding clones in pre-infection memory, a sign that cross-reactive memory joined. Later expanders leaned CD4+, whereas clones that contracted between day 15 and 85 were balanced CD4/CD8.

Researchers used 5'RACE with constant-segment primers to make TCR alpha and TCR beta cDNA libraries that carry sample barcodes and UMIs. TCRdb processed the 5' RACE reads anew with MiXCR; each CDR3 protein has one entry. The sample has some 130,000 distinct CDR3 sequences, about 17% seen once. The TCR sequence derives from a man younger than 35 who had mild COVID-19 (a few samples of this study predate the infection). Cell type and time point are not known. The sample comprised PBMCs or a T cell subset sorted from them (not recorded which).

The CDR3 loop reads CASSPRAGAIYEQYF. DNA of the CDR3: TGTGCCAGCAGCCCCCGGGCGGGGGCGATTTACGAGCAGTACTTC. The V call is TRBV14, the J call TRBJ2-7, with D possibly matching TRBD2 (7 bases). In germline, CDR1 is SGHDN, CDR2 FVKESK. The CDR3 consists of 15 residues. V lost 4 bases and J lost 4, with 17 bases in between.